This T cell receptor beta chain was captured by sequencing in a study of spatial heterogeneity in lung cancer. Germline V lookup: CDR1 SGHNT, CDR2 YYREEE (reference sequence). The V gene end was trimmed by 3 bases and the J gene end by 4 bases; junction bases not matched to a gene: 4. The CDR3 extends over 15 amino acids. This clonotype was detected a few times. TCRdb independently ran MiXCR on the 5' RACE reads; one entry per CDR3 protein. The repertoire holds tens of thousands of distinct CDR3 sequences, 4% to 6% seen once, with 25% in the top ten. The time point: sample taken at primary tumor resection. Whole RNA, isolated from tumor, nontumor lung or frozen PBMC, was sequenced without prior sorting.

The clonotype comes from a female donor with early-stage non-small cell lung cancer. The rearrangement uses TRBV5-4 and TRBJ1-4, with 9 bases fitting TRBD1. The sample consisted of PBMCs, taken at surgery. Here the CDR3 reads CASSYDRGSNEKLFF. The CDR3 nucleotides read TGTGCCAGCAGCTACGACAGGGGGAGTAATGAAAAACTGTTTTTT.